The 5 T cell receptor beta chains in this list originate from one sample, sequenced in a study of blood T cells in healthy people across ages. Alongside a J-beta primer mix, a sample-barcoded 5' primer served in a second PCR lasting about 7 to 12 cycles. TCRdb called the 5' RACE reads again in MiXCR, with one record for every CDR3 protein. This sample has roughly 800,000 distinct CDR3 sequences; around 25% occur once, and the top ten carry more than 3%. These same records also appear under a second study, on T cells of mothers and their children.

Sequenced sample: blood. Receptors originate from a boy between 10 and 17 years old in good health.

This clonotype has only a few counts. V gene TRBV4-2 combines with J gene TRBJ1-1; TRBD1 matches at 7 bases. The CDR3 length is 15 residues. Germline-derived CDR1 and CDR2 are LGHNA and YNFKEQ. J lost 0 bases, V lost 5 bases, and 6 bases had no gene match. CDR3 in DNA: TGTGCCAGCAGCGTTCCCGGGACAGTGAACACTGAAGCTTTCTTT. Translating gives CASSVPGTVNTEAFF.

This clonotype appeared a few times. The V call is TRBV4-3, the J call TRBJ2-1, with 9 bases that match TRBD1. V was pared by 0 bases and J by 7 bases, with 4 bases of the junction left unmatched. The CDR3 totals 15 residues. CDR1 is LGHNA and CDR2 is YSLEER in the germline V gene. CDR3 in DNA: TGCGCCAGCAGCCAAGATACAGGGGGCTGGAATGAGCAGTTCTTC. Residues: CASSQDTGGWNEQFF.

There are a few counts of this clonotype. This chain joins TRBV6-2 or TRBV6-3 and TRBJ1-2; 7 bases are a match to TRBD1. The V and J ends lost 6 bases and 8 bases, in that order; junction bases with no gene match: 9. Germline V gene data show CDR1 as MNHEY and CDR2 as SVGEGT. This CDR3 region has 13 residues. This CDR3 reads CASRQQGFEGYTF. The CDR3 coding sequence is TGTGCCAGCAGACAACAGGGGTTTGAAGGCTACACCTTC.

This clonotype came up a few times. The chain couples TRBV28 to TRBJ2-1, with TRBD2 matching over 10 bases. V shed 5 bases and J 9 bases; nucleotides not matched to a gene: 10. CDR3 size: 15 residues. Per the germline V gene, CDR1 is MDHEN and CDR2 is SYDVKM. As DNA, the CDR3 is TGTGCCAGCAGTGTAGCGGGGGGCCCTCTCGGTGAGCAGTTCTTC. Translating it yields CASSVAGGPLGEQFF.

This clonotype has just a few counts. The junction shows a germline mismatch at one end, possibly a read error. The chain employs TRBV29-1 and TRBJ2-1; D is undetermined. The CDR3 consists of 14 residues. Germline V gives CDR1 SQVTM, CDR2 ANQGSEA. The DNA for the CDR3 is TGCAGCGTTCCCGGTTTAATACGCTACGATGAGCAGTTCTTC. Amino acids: CSVPGLIRYDEQFF.